Listed here are 26 T cell receptor beta chains from one sample, sequenced in a study of cytomegalovirus exposure and HLA in healthy donors. PCR used 60 Vbeta primers and 13 Jbeta primers. This table comes from immunoSEQ multiplex PCR, and its TCRdb copy is limited to in-frame clones, with some not included. The sample lists approximately 74,000 clones, around 60% occurring once. Specimen: PBMCs. Every receptor here comes from a man aged 25-45 years in good health and CMV-seropositive.

V is TRBV10-3 and J is TRBJ2-4, with D possibly being TRBD2 (6 bases). The CDR3 runs 14 residues. V lost 0 bases to trimming and J lost 9 bases, with 12 bases between them. Germline CDR1 reads ENHRY; CDR2 reads SYGVKD. The CDR3 sequence: CAISESTGAAIQYF. CDR3 DNA: TGTGCCATCAGTGAGTCGACGGGAGCGGCCATTCAGTACTTC.

The chain uses TRBV11-3 and TRBJ2-7; no definite D call. The CDR3 totals 17 residues. Trimming removed 5 bases from V and 7 bases from J, with 27 bases in between. Germline V lookup: CDR1 SGHNT, CDR2 YENEEA. The CDR3: CASSRRIRAWLPQEQYF. CDR3 in DNA: TGTGCCAGCAGCAGGAGAATTCGCGCATGGCTGCCTCAAGAGCAGTACTTC.

This chain joins TRBV5-4 and TRBJ2-7; 8 bases line up with TRBD2. The trim removed 0 bases at V and 4 bases at J, leaving 18 bases unmatched. This CDR3 is 19 amino acids long. CDR1 and CDR2 from the germline V gene are SGHNT and YYREEE (reference sequence). CDR3 loop: CASSLDLRGAGGPIYEQYF. CDR3 nucleotides: TGTGCCAGCAGCTTGGACCTGAGGGGCGCGGGAGGCCCTATTTACGAGCAGTACTTC.

This sequence joins TRBV27 and TRBJ2-1, with D possibly matching TRBD2 (5 bases). Germline loops: CDR1 MNHEY, CDR2 SMNVEV (reference sequence). Trimming left V 1 base short and J 8 bases short, with 9 bases between. CDR3 length: 13 residues. CDR3 in amino acids: CASSLFASYEQFF. The CDR3, as DNA: TGTGCCAGCAGTTTATTCGCTAGCTATGAGCAGTTCTTC.

The chain couples TRBV7-9 to TRBJ1-6; D unresolved. Germline CDR1 SEHNR, CDR2 FQNEAQ (reference sequence). V lost 1 base and J lost 10, with 14 bases in between. The length of the CDR3 is 15 residues. In DNA, the CDR3 is TGTGCCAGCAGCTTAGTGGCGGCAGTTGGATCACCCCTCCACTTT. This sequence encodes CASSLVAAVGSPLHF.

J is TRBJ1-6 and V is TRBV7-9; 11 positions match TRBD1. V shed 5 bases and J 8 bases; nucleotides not matched to a gene: 5. Germline assignment: CDR1 SEHNR and CDR2 FQNEAQ (reference sequence). The length of the CDR3 is 15 residues. CDR3: CASSDSGQGDSPLHF. The CDR3 DNA is TGTGCCAGCAGCGACTCGGGACAGGGGGATTCACCCCTCCACTTT.

The chain couples TRBV28 to TRBJ2-6, with 9 bases identical to TRBD1. Germline assignment: CDR1 MDHEN and CDR2 SYDVKM. There are 19 residues in the CDR3. V was pared by 3 bases and J by 2 bases, with 11 bases of the junction left unmatched. CDR3 sequence reads: CASSLGRRTGGAGANVLTF. The CDR3 DNA follows: TGTGCCAGCAGTTTGGGCCGCCGAACAGGGGGCGCTGGGGCCAACGTCCTGACTTTC.

The chain combines TRBV28 with TRBJ2-7; D perhaps matches TRBD2 (7 bases). The CDR3 consists of 16 residues. The V gene's germline CDR1 is MDHEN and CDR2 SYDVKM. V shed 6 bases and J shed 9 bases, with 27 bases lying between them. DNA for the CDR3: TGTGCCAGCAGCTCTGGAGGGGGAGGGCCCTTTAAGGGGCAGTACTTC. Encoded protein: CASSSGGGGPFKGQYF. The full variable domain, rest sourced from reference TRBV28 and TRBJ2-7, is DVKVTQSSRYLVKRTGEKVFLECVQDMDHENMFWYRQDPGLGLRLIYFSYDVKMKEKGDIPEGYSVSREKKERFSLILESASTNQTSMYLCASSSGGGGPFKGQYFGPGTRLTVT.

The rearrangement links TRBV5-6 to TRBJ2-3, with D possibly being TRBD2 (6 bases). V was shortened by 4 bases and J by 4 bases, with 16 bases between the two germline ends. The CDR3 has 15 amino acids. Looked up from germline, CDR1 is SGHDT and CDR2 is YYEEEE. The CDR3 here is CASSQRVEGPDTQYF. The CDR3 DNA reads as TGTGCCAGCAGCCAGAGGGTGGAGGGCCCAGATACGCAGTATTTT.

The chain links TRBV15 to TRBJ1-4, with 8 bases identical to TRBD1. The CDR3 contains 15 residues. Germline V gives CDR1 LNHNV, CDR2 YYDKDF (reference sequence). Trimming took 1 base from V and 7 from J; bases not matched to a gene: 5. CDR3 DNA sequence: TGTGCCACCAGCAGAGCCCTTGGACAGGGTGAAAAACTGTTTTTT. Its protein is CATSRALGQGEKLFF.

This clone was observed a handful of times. The rearrangement uses TRBV6-5 and TRBJ2-3; 12 bases align to TRBD1. Trimming removed 6 bases from V and 8 bases from J; junction bases left unmatched: 6. Germline-derived CDR1 and CDR2 are MNHEY and SVGAGI. This CDR3 spans 14 amino acids. For the CDR3, the DNA is TGTGCCAGCAGCAGTGGGACAGGGGGCGTTACGCAGTATTTT. It specifies CASSSGTGGVTQYF.

This chain uses TRBV7-9 with TRBJ1-1; D uncertain. Germline CDR1 SEHNR, CDR2 FQNEAQ (reference sequence). The CDR3 covers 14 residues. V was clipped by 1 base and J by 2 bases, with 8 bases between them. The CDR3 bases are TGTGCCAGCAGCTTAGAAAGCTCAAACACTGAAGCTTTCTTT. This gives the protein CASSLESSNTEAFF.

The chain has TRBV6-1 and TRBJ2-7; 8 bases map to TRBD2. Unmatched junction bases numbered 17, after V lost 1 base and J lost 6 bases. The CDR3 loop spans 18 amino acids. Germline CDR1 is MNHNS and CDR2 is SASEGT. In DNA form, the CDR3 reads TGTGCCAGCAGTGAAGTCGGTCTAGCGGGTTTACGTTTGAGCGAGCAGTACTTC. Protein product: CASSEVGLAGLRLSEQYF.

V and J are TRBV11-2 and TRBJ2-3; TRBD1 might be the D (6 bases). V was pared by 9 bases and J by 3 bases, with 13 bases between. Germline CDR1 SGHAT, CDR2 FQNNGV. CDR3 length: 13 amino acids. In nucleotides, the CDR3 is TGTGCCAGTGGGGGCCTATTAACAGATACGCAGTATTTT. It encodes CASGGLLTDTQYF. The full variable domain, rest sourced from reference TRBV11-2 and TRBJ2-3, is EAGVAQSPRYKIIEKRQSVAFWCNPISGHATLYWYQQILGQGPKLLIQFQNNGVVDDSQLPKDRFSAERLKGVDSTLKIQPAKLEDSAVYLCASGGLLTDTQYFGPGTRLTVL.

Regarding this clone: Different DNA sequences within this sample yield the same CDR3. The V gene is TRBV10-2, the J gene TRBJ2-3; weak D call: TRBD1 (7 bases). CDR1 and CDR2 from the germline V gene are WSHSY and SAAADI. Trimming removed 3 bases from V and 4 bases from J, with 14 bases in between. There are 15 residues in the CDR3. As DNA, the CDR3 is TGCGCCAGCAGTGAAGTGGGCGGGACAGCAGATACGCAGTATTTT. The encoded protein is CASSEVGGTADTQYF.

This clone was observed a handful of times. The chain carries TRBV7-2 and TRBJ1-3; possible D gene TRBD1, 5 bases. CDR1 SGHTA and CDR2 FQGNSA come from the germline V gene. The V gene lost 4 bases and the J gene lost 0 bases, with 13 bases spanning the gap. The CDR3 is 16 residues long. The CDR3 loop is CASSSMGGYSGNTIYF. The CDR3, as DNA: TGTGCCAGCAGCTCCATGGGGGGGTACTCTGGAAACACCATATATTTT.

The chain recombines TRBV6-5 with TRBJ2-7, with D possibly TRBD2 on 6 matching bases. The CDR3 sequence is 12 residues long. V was clipped by 10 bases and J by 6 bases, with 16 bases between them. Germline V gene sequence: CDR1 MNHEY, CDR2 SVGAGI. In DNA form, the CDR3 reads TGTGCCACCATGTCTAGCGCCGGCGAGCAGTACTTC. Translating it yields CATMSSAGEQYF.

The chain couples TRBV5-6 to TRBJ2-3; no reliable D call. CDR3 length: 12 residues. V was clipped by 0 bases and J by 11 bases, with 10 bases between them. Germline values: CDR1 SGHDT, CDR2 YYEEEE. The CDR3: CASSLAQIGQYF. DNA for the CDR3: TGTGCCAGCAGCTTGGCACAGATAGGGCAGTATTTT.

This clone was detected only a few times. The V gene is TRBV7-9, the J gene TRBJ1-1; D possibly corresponds to TRBD1 (6 bases). V dropped 2 bases and J dropped 6 bases, with 16 bases sitting between them. The CDR3 spans 15 residues. Germline-derived CDR1 and CDR2 are SEHNR and FQNEAQ (reference sequence). Written as DNA, the CDR3 is TGTGCCAGCAGCTTATCTAGGTCAGGGGTCCCTGAAGCTTTCTTT. Residues: CASSLSRSGVPEAFF.

J is TRBJ2-5 and V is TRBV30, with D uncertain. Trimming took 2 bases from V and 4 from J, leaving 14 bases between them. The germline V gene encodes CDR1 GTSNPN and CDR2 SVGIG (reference sequence). CDR3 length equals 14 residues. In nucleotides, the CDR3 is TGTGCCTGGAGTTTTGGCAGGTTCCCAGAGACCCAGTACTTC. It translates to CAWSFGRFPETQYF.

This chain joins TRBV4-1 and TRBJ1-2, with D perhaps matching TRBD1 (6 bases). The CDR3 consists of 13 residues. Trimming took 0 bases from V and 7 from J, leaving 9 bases between them. Looked up from germline, CDR1 is MGHRA and CDR2 is YSYEKL. CDR3 sequence reads: CASSQEGASGYTF. Written as DNA, the CDR3 is TGCGCCAGCAGCCAAGAGGGGGCAAGTGGCTACACCTTC.

The chain joins TRBV28 to TRBJ1-3; 8 bases are shared with TRBD1. Germline V gene sequence: CDR1 MDHEN, CDR2 SYDVKM. V lost 3 bases, J lost 4 bases, and 8 bases stayed unmatched. The CDR3 length is 16 residues. DNA of the CDR3: TGTGCCAGCAGTTTCAGTGACAGGGGAGGCGGAAACACCATATATTTT. Its protein product is CASSFSDRGGGNTIYF.

This rearrangement joins TRBV9 to TRBJ2-3, with TRBD2 identical over 8 bases. The junction had 6 bases not matched to a gene; V was cut back by 0 bases and J by 0 bases. CDR3 size: 17 residues. Germline V gene lookup returns CDR1 SGDLS and CDR2 YYNGEE. CDR3 bases: TGTGCCAGCAGCGTAGCTAGGATAGCGGGGAGCACAGATACGCAGTATTTT. Protein: CASSVARIAGSTDTQYF. The whole variable domain, remainder taken from reference TRBV9 and TRBJ2-3, is DSGVTQTPKHLITATGQRVTLRCSPRSGDLSVYWYQQSLDQGLQFLIQYYNGEERAKGNILERFSAQQFPDLHSELNLSSLELGDSALYFCASSVARIAGSTDTQYFGPGTRLTVL.

The chain recombines TRBV29-1 with TRBJ2-1; D is possibly TRBD2 (6 bases). The CDR3 contains 12 residues. The V gene lost 4 bases and the J gene lost 15 bases, with 19 bases spanning the gap. The germline gives CDR1 SQVTM, CDR2 ANQGSEA. This CDR3 is CSVGDGGRLAFF. Written as DNA, the CDR3 is TGCAGCGTTGGCGATGGGGGGAGATTGGCGTTCTTC.

This clone occurred a few times. V is TRBV5-1 and J is TRBJ1-2, with a tentative D call TRBD1 (6 bases). This CDR3 contains 13 residues. Germline assignment: CDR1 SGHRS and CDR2 YFSETQ. Trimming cost V 1 base and J 7 bases, with 11 bases left between them. CDR3 sequence reads: CASSLPGDLGYTF. CDR3 bases: TGCGCCAGCAGCTTGCCAGGGGATCTTGGCTACACCTTC. Complete variable domain (other parts from reference TRBV5-1 and TRBJ1-2): KAGVTQTPRYLIKTRGQQVTLSCSPISGHRSVSWYQQTPGQGLQFLFEYFSETQRNKGNFPGRFSGRQFSNSRSEMNVSTLELGDSALYLCASSLPGDLGYTFGSGTRLTVV.

The rearrangement links TRBV19 to TRBJ2-7, with a tentative D call TRBD1 (5 bases). The CDR3 totals 13 residues. Germline-derived CDR1 and CDR2 are LNHDA and SQIVND (reference sequence). Trimming pared 4 bases from V and 4 bases from J, leaving 11 bases between. CDR3: CASSRSGLYEQYF. The CDR3 DNA follows: TGTGCCAGTAGTAGATCAGGGCTGTACGAGCAGTACTTC.